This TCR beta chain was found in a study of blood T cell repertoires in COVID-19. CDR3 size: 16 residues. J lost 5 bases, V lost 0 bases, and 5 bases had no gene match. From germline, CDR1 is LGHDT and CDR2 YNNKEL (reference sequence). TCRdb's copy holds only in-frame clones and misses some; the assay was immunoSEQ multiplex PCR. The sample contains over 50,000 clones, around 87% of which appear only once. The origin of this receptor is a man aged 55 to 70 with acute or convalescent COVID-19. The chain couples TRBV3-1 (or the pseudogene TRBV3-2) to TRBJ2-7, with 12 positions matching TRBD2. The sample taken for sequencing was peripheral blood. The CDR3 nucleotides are TGTGCCAGCAGCCAAGATTTACTAGCGGGGGGAGACGAGCAGTACTTC. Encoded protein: CASSQDLLAGGDEQYF.